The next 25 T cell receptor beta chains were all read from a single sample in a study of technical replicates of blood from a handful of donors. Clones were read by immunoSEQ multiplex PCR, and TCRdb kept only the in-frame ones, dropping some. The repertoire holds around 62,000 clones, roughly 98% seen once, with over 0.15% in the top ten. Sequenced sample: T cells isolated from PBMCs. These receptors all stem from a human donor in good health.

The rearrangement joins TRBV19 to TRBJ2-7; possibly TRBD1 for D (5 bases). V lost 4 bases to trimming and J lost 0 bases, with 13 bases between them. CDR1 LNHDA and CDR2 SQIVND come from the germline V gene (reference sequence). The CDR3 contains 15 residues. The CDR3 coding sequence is TGTGCCAGTAGTAGACAGACAGCTAGCTCCTACGAGCAGTACTTC. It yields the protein CASSRQTASSYEQYF. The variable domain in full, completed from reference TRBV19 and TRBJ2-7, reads DGGITQSPKYLFRKEGQNVTLSCEQNLNHDAMYWYRQDPGQGLRLIYYSQIVNDFQKGDIAEGYSVSREKKESFPLTVTSAQKNPTAFYLCASSRQTASSYEQYFGPGTRLTVT.

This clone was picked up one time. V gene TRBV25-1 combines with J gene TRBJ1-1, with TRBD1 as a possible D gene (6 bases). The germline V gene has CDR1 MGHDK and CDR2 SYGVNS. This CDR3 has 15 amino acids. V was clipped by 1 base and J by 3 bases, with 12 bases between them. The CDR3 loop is CASSEFARGDTEAFF. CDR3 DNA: TGTGCCAGCAGTGAATTCGCCAGGGGAGACACTGAAGCTTTCTTT.

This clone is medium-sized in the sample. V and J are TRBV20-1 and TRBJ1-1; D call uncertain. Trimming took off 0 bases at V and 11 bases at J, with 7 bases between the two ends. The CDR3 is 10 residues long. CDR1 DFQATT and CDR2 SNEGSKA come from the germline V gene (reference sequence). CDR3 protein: CSAREERAFF. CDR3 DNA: TGCAGTGCTAGAGAGGAGAGGGCTTTCTTT.

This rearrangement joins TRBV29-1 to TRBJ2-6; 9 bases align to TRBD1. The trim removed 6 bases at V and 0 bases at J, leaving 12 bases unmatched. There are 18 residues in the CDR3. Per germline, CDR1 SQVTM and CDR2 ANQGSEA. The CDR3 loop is CSVGIPGQGSSGANVLTF. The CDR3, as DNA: TGCAGCGTCGGTATACCGGGACAGGGTAGCTCTGGGGCCAACGTCCTGACTTTC.

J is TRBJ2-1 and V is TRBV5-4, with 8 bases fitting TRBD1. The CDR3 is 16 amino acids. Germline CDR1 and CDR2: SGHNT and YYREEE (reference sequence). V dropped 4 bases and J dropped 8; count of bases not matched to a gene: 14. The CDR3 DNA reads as TGTGCCAGCAGCGCACGGACAGGGACCCTAAAGTATGAGCAGTTCTTC. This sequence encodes CASSARTGTLKYEQFF.

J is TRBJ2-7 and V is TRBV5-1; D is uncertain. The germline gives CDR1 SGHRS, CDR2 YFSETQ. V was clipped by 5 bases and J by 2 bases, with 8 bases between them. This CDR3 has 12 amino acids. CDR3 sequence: CASSTGAYEQYF. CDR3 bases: TGCGCCAGCAGTACTGGTGCCTACGAGCAGTACTTC.

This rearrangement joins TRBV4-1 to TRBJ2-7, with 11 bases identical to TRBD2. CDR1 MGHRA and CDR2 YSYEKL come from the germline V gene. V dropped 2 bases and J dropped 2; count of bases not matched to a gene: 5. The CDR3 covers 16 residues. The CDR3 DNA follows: TGCGCCAGCAGCCAACAGGGACTAGCGGAAACCTACGAGCAGTACTTC. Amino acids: CASSQQGLAETYEQYF.

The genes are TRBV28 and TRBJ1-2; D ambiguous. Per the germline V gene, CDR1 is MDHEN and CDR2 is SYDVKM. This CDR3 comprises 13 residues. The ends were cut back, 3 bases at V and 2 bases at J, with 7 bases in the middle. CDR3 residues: CASSFSGNYGYTF. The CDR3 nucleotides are TGTGCCAGCAGTTTTTCGGGGAACTATGGCTACACCTTC.

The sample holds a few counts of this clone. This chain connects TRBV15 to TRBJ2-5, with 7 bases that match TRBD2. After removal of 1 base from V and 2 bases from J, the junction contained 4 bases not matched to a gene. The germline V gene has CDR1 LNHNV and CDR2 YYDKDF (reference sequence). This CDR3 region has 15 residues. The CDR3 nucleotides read TGTGCCACCAGCAGAGGGTCTAGCGGACAAGAGACCCAGTACTTC. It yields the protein CATSRGSSGQETQYF.

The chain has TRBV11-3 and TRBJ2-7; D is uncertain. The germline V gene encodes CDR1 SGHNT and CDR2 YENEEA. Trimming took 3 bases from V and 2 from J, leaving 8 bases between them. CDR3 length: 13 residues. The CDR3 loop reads CASSFSETYEQYF. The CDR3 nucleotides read TGTGCCAGCAGCTTTTCGGAGACCTACGAGCAGTACTTC.

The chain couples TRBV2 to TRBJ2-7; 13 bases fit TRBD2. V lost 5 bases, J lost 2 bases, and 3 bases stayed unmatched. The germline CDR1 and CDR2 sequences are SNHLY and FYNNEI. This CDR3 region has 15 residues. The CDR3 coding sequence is TGTGCCAGCAGTACGACTAGCGGGGGGCCCTACGAGCAGTACTTC. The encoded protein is CASSTTSGGPYEQYF.

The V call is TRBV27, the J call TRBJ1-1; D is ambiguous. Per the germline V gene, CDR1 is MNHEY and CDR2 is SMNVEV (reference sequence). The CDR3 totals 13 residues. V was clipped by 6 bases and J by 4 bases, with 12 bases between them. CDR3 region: CASRTATGTEAFF. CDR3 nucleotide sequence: TGTGCCAGCAGAACCGCGACGGGCACTGAAGCTTTCTTT.

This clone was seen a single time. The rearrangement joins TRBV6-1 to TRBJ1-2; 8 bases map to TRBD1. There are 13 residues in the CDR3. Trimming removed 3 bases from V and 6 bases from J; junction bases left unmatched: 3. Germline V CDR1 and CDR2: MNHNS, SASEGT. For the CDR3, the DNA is TGTGCCAGCAGTGATTTACAGGGGGATGGCTACACCTTC. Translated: CASSDLQGDGYTF.

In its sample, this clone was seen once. The CDR3 loop reads CASSATWGQGYEQYF. The CDR3 region has the DNA TGTGCCAGTAGTGCTACCTGGGGACAGGGCTACGAGCAGTACTTC. The chain is built from TRBV19 and TRBJ2-7; 9 nucleotides align to TRBD1. From germline, CDR1 is LNHDA and CDR2 SQIVND (reference sequence). The CDR3 is 15 amino acids. Trimming at V came to 5 bases and at J to 3 bases, leaving 8 bases not matched to a gene.

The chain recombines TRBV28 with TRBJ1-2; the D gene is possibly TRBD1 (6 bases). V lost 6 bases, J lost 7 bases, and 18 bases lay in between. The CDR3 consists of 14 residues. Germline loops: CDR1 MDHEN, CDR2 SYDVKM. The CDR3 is CASRVGGALSGYTF. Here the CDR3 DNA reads TGTGCCAGCAGAGTAGGGGGGGCGTTAAGTGGCTACACCTTC.

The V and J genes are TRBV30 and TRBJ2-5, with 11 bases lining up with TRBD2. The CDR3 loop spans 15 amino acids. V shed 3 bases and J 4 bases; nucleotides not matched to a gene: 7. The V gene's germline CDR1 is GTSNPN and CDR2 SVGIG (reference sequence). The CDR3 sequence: CAWRGSGGARETQYF. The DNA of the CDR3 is TGTGCCTGGAGGGGTAGCGGGGGGGCCAGAGAGACCCAGTACTTC.

Here the CDR3 DNA reads TGTGCCAGTAGTAACCGGGACAGGGGGCGTTACGAGCAGTACTTC. Amino acids: CASSNRDRGRYEQYF. The rearrangement links TRBV19 to TRBJ2-7, with 12 bases fitting TRBD1. CDR1 LNHDA and CDR2 SQIVND come from the germline V gene (reference sequence). Trimming removed 4 bases from V and 4 bases from J; junction bases left unmatched: 5. The CDR3 consists of 15 residues.

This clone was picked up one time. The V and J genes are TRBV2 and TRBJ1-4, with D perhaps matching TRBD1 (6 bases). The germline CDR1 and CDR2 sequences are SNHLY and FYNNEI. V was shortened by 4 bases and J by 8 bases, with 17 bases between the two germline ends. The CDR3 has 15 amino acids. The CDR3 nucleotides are TGTGCCAGCAGTGTACAACAGGGAGCAGGGGAAAAACTGTTTTTT. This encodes CASSVQQGAGEKLFF. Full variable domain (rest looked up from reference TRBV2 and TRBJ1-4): EPEVTQTPSHQVTQMGQEVILRCVPISNHLYFYWYRQILGQKVEFLVSFYNNEISEKSEIFDDQFSVERPDGSNFTLKIRSTKLEDSAMYFCASSVQQGAGEKLFFGSGTQLSVL.

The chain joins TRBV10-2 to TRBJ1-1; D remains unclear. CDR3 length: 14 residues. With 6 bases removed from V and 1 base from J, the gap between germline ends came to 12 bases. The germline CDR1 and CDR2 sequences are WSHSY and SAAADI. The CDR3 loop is CASSQQGGNTEAFF. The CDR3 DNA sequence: TGCGCCAGCAGCCAACAAGGAGGGAACACTGAAGCTTTCTTT.

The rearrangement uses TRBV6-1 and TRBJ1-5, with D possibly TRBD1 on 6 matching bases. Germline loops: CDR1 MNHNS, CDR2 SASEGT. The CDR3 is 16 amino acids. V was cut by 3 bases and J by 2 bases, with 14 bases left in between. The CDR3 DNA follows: TGTGCCAGCAGTGACGTACAGGGATTTGGCAATCAGCCCCAGCATTTT. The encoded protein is CASSDVQGFGNQPQHF.

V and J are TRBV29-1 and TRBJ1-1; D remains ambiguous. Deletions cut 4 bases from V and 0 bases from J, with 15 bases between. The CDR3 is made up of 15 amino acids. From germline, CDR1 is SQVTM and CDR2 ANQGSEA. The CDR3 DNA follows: TGCAGCGTTGTGATCAAACAGTACATGAACACTGAAGCTTTCTTT. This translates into CSVVIKQYMNTEAFF.

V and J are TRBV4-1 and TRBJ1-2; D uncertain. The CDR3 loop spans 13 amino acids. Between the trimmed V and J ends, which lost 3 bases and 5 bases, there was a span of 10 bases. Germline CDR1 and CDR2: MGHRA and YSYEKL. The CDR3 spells CASSQREDYGYTF. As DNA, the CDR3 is TGCGCCAGCAGCCAGAGGGAGGATTATGGCTACACCTTC.

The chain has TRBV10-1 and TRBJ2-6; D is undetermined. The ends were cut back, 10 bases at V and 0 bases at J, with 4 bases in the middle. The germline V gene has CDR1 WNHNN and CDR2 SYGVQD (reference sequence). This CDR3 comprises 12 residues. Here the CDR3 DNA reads TGCGCCACTAGCTCTGGGGCCAACGTCCTGACTTTC. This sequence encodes CATSSGANVLTF.

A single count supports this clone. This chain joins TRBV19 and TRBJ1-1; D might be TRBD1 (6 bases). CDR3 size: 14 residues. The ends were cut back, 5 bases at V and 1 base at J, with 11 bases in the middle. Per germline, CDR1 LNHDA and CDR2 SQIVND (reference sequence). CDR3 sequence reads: CASSLGAGNTEAFF. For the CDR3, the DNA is TGTGCCAGTAGTCTGGGGGCTGGGAACACTGAAGCTTTCTTT.

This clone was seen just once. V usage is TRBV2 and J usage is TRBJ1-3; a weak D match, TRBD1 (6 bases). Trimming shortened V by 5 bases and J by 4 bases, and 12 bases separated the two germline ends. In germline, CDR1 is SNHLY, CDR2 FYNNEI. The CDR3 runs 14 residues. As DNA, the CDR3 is TGTGCCAGCAGTACTCAGGGGTACGGAAACACCATATATTTT. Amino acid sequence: CASSTQGYGNTIYF.